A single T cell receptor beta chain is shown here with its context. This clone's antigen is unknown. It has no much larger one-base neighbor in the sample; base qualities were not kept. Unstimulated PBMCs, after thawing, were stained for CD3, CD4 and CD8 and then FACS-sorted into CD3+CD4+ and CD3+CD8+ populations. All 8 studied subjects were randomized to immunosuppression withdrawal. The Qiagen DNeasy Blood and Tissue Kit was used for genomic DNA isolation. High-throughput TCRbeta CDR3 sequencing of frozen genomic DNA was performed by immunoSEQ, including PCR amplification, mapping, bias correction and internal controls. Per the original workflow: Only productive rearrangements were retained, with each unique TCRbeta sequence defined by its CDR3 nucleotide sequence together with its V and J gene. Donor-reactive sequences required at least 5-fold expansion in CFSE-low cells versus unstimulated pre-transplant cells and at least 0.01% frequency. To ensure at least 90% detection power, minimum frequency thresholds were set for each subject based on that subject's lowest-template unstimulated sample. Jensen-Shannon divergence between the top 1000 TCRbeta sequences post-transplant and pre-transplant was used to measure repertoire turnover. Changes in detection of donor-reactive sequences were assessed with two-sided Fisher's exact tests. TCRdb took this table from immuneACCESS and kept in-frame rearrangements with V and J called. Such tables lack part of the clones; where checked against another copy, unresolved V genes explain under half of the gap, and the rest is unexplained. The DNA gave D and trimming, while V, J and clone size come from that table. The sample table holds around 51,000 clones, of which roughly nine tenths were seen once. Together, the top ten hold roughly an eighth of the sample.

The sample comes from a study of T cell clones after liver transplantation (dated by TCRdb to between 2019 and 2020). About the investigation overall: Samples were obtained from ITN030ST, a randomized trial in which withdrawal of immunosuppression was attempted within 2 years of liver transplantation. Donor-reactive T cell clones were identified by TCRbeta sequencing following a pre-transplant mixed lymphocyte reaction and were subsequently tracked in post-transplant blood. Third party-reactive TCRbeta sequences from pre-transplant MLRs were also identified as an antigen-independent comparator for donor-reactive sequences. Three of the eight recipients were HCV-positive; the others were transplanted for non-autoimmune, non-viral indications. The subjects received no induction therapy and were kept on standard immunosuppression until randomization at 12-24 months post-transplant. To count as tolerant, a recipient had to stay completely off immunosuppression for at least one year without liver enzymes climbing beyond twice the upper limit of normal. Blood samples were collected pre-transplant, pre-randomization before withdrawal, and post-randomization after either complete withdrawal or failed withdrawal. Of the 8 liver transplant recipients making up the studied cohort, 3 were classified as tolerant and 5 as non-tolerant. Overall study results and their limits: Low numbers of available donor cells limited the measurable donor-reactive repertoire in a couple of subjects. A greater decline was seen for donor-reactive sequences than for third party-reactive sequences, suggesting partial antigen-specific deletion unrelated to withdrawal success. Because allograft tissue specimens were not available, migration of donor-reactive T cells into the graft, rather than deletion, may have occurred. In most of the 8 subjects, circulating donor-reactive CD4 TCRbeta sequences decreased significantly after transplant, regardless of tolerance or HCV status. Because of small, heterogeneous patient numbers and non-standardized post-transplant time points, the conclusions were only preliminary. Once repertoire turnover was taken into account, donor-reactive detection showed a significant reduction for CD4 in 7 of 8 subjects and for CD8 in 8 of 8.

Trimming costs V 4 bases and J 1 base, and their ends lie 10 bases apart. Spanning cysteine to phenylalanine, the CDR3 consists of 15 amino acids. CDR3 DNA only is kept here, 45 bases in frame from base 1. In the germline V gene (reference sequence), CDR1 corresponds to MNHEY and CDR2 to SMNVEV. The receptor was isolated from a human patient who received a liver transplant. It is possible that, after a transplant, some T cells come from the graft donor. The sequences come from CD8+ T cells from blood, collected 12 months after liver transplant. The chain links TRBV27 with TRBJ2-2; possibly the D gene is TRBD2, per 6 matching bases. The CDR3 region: CASSWGELNTGELFF. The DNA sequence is TGTGCCAGCAGTTGGGGGGAGCTGAACACCGGGGAGCTGTTTTTT.